Listed here are 28 T cell receptor beta chains from one sample, sequenced in a study of T cells after yellow fever vaccination. TCRdb analysed the 5' RACE reads with MiXCR anew, one entry per CDR3 protein. The data contain under 200,000 distinct CDR3 sequences, about 11% of them singletons. Sequenced here: CD8+ T cells sorted from PBMCs, sampled 15 days after the yellow fever booster vaccination. These TCRs come from a man aged 18-30 years who received the YFV17D yellow fever vaccine.

Only a few counts were recorded for this clonotype. The chain carries TRBV6-6 and TRBJ2-2; possibly TRBD1 for D (6 bases). In germline, CDR1 is MNHNY, CDR2 SVGAGI (reference sequence). The V end lost 0 bases, the J end lost 6 bases, and 11 bases lay between the germline ends. This CDR3 spans 15 amino acids. In nucleotides, the CDR3 is TGTGCCAGCAGTTACTCTTCCAGGGGTCCCGGGGAGCTGTTTTTT. Translated, it gives CASSYSSRGPGELFF.

This chain joins TRBV30 and TRBJ2-7; 10 nucleotides line up with TRBD1. V was clipped by 2 bases and J by 6 bases; unmatched bases: 1. CDR3 size: 12 residues. In germline, CDR1 is GTSNPN, CDR2 SVGIG (reference sequence). DNA for the CDR3: TGTGCCTGGAGTAGGACAGGGGGCGAGCAGTACTTC. Translated: CAWSRTGGEQYF.

The V gene is TRBV15, the J gene TRBJ1-2, with D unclear. The V end was cut by 0 bases, the J end by 4 bases, with 12 bases between. From germline, CDR1 is LNHNV and CDR2 YYDKDF (reference sequence). The CDR3 has 15 residues. The CDR3 nucleotides are TGTGCCACCAGCAGAGATTGGAGGGATTTCTATGGCTACACCTTC. The encoded protein is CATSRDWRDFYGYTF.

This clonotype was seen more than once but under ten times. Written as DNA, the CDR3 is TGCGCCAGCAGCCAAGTAGGAGTGGCCTGGAACTATGGCTACACCTTC. Amino acids: CASSQVGVAWNYGYTF. The chain employs TRBV4-1 and TRBJ1-2; D ambiguous. The CDR3 extends over 16 amino acids. V gave up 1 base and J gave up 2 bases, with 14 bases separating them. CDR1 is MGHRA and CDR2 is YSYEKL in the germline V gene.

The chain combines TRBV7-9 with TRBJ2-1; possible D gene TRBD2, 6 bases. The CDR3 loop spans 14 amino acids. Germline V gene data show CDR1 as SEHNR and CDR2 as FQNEAQ (reference sequence). V gave up 0 bases and J gave up 13 bases, with 16 bases separating them. This CDR3 is CASSLASTRANQFF. The CDR3, as DNA: TGTGCCAGCAGCTTAGCGTCGACTAGGGCCAACCAGTTCTTC.

The sample holds a few counts of this clonotype. The CDR3 sequence: CASSSSGNTGELFF. In DNA form, the CDR3 reads TGTGCCAGCAGTTCCTCAGGGAACACCGGGGAGCTGTTTTTT. This chain joins TRBV12-3 or TRBV12-4 and TRBJ2-2, with D unclear. V lost 4 bases, J lost 1 base, and 7 bases lay in between. The CDR3 extends over 14 amino acids.

The chain couples TRBV5-5 to TRBJ2-7; no firm D call. V was pared by 0 bases and J by 3 bases, with 4 bases between. The CDR3 runs to 12 residues. Germline CDR1 reads SGHKS; CDR2 reads YYEKEE (reference sequence). The CDR3 protein is CASSLDGYEQYV. CDR3 DNA sequence: TGTGCCAGCAGCTTGGACGGCTACGAGCAGTACGTC.

The chain joins TRBV20-1 to TRBJ2-2, with 15 bases lining up with TRBD2. CDR3 size: 16 residues. The germline CDR1 and CDR2 sequences are DFQATT and SNEGSKA (reference sequence). V dropped 3 bases and J dropped 6; count of bases not matched to a gene: 5. The CDR3 sequence is CSASPGLAGGAGELFF. CDR3 nucleotides: TGCAGTGCTAGCCCGGGACTAGCGGGGGGAGCCGGGGAGCTGTTTTTT.

CDR3 bases: TGTGCCAGCTCACCAGCCGCAGTGTACGAGCAGTACGTC. Translation gives CASSPAAVYEQYV. J is TRBJ2-7 and V is TRBV18; D ambiguous. V was pared by 2 bases and J by 4 bases, with 9 bases between. The CDR3 loop spans 13 amino acids. CDR1 and CDR2 (germline): KGHSH, LQKENI.

In this sample, this clonotype turned up a few times. The chain links TRBV2 to TRBJ2-7; 11 bases align to TRBD2. Germline V gene lookup returns CDR1 SNHLY and CDR2 FYNNEI. The CDR3 has 14 amino acids. V gave up 5 bases and J gave up 2 bases; unmatched junction bases: 2. CDR3 loop: CASSMTSGAYEQYF. For the CDR3, the DNA is TGTGCCAGCAGTATGACTAGCGGGGCCTACGAGCAGTACTTC.

This clonotype turned up a few times. The rearrangement uses TRBV6-5 and TRBJ2-3; D unclear. Per germline, CDR1 MNHEY and CDR2 SVGAGI. The CDR3 sequence is 17 residues long. Trimming cost V 0 bases and J 0 bases, with 13 bases left between them. CDR3 region: CASSYSSVGSSTDTQYF. DNA of the CDR3: TGTGCCAGCAGTTACTCGTCCGTTGGGTCTAGCACAGATACGCAGTATTTT.

The chain is built from TRBV29-1 and TRBJ2-5; unclear D gene. In germline, CDR1 is SQVTM, CDR2 ANQGSEA. Trimming removed 1 base from V and 3 bases from J, with 18 bases in between. The CDR3 is 16 amino acids. The CDR3 reads CSVEGHSRTAKETQYF. For the CDR3, the DNA is TGCAGCGTTGAAGGGCACTCCCGGACGGCGAAAGAGACCCAGTACTTC.

This sequence joins TRBV11-2 and TRBJ2-7, with D perhaps being TRBD1 or TRBD2 (5 bases each). Germline values: CDR1 SGHAT, CDR2 FQNNGV. The ends were cut back, 1 base at V and 5 bases at J, with 12 bases in the middle. The CDR3 extends over 14 amino acids. This chain's CDR3 is CASSLVPGRHEQYV. In nucleotides, the CDR3 is TGTGCCAGCAGCTTAGTTCCGGGGCGGCACGAGCAGTACGTC.

V is TRBV7-3 and J is TRBJ2-2; no clear D. The length of the CDR3 is 15 residues. Germline V gene data show CDR1 as SGHTA and CDR2 as FQGTGA. Trimming cost V 3 bases and J 5 bases, with 13 bases left between them. CDR3 in DNA: TGTGCCAGCAGCTTTTCTTCCGCCAATACCGGGGAGCTGTTTTTT. This translates into CASSFSSANTGELFF.

This chain connects TRBV7-8 to TRBJ1-2, with 9 bases aligning to TRBD1. Trimming at V came to 0 bases and at J to 5 bases, leaving 4 bases not matched to a gene. Germline CDR1 is SGHVS and CDR2 is FQNEAQ. The CDR3 extends over 15 amino acids. The CDR3 is CASSLASGTGYGYTF. The CDR3 DNA sequence: TGTGCCAGCAGCTTAGCCTCCGGGACAGGGTATGGCTACACCTTC.

The V and J genes are TRBV5-1 and TRBJ2-7, with 9 nucleotides matching TRBD1. This CDR3 has 15 residues. The V gene's germline CDR1 is SGHRS and CDR2 YFSETQ. Here the CDR3 DNA reads TGCGCCAGCAGATTGGGACAGGGAAGCTCCTACGAGCAGTACGTC. It encodes CASRLGQGSSYEQYV.

This clonotype was found a few times. This CDR3 is CSVSGTVYNEQFF. CDR3 nucleotides: TGCAGCGTCTCCGGGACTGTATACAATGAGCAGTTCTTC. J is TRBJ2-1 and V is TRBV29-1; maybe TRBD2 (6 bases). The V gene's germline CDR1 is SQVTM and CDR2 ANQGSEA. With 6 bases removed from V and 4 bases from J, the gap between germline ends came to 13 bases. There are 13 residues in the CDR3.

This clonotype was recorded a few times. CDR3 loop: CASRPTGSWYTQYF. In DNA form, the CDR3 reads TGTGCCAGCAGGCCCACAGGGTCCTGGTATACGCAGTATTTT. The chain carries TRBV6-5 and TRBJ2-3, with TRBD1 as a possible D gene (6 bases). V was pared by 6 bases and J by 7 bases, with 17 bases between. This CDR3 has 14 residues. In germline, CDR1 is MNHEY, CDR2 SVGAGI.

A remark on this clonotype: A single base separates this from a much larger clone, so it may be a read error. This chain connects TRBV7-9 to TRBJ2-1; 9 positions match TRBD1. CDR1 and CDR2 from the germline V gene are SEHNR and FQNEAQ (reference sequence). The CDR3 length is 16 residues. The J segment lost 8 bases and the V segment lost 5 bases, leaving 13 bases of the junction unmatched. Written as DNA, the CDR3 is TGTGCCAGCAGCCGTACCGGGACAGGGTTATTGGATGAGCAGTTCTTC. As protein: CASSRTGTGLLDEQFF.

This chain uses TRBV7-9 with TRBJ2-3; D unresolved. The CDR3 consists of 13 residues. The V end was cut by 2 bases, the J end by 6 bases, with 9 bases between. The germline V gene encodes CDR1 SEHNR and CDR2 FQNEAQ (reference sequence). CDR3 region: CASSLSLPDTQYF. The CDR3 DNA is TGTGCCAGCAGCTTAAGTTTGCCTGATACGCAGTATTTT.

This clonotype was counted between two and nine times. The CDR3 reads CATGTGSYEQYF. CDR3 nucleotide sequence: TGTGCCACCGGGACAGGCTCCTACGAGCAGTACTTC. J is TRBJ2-7 and V is TRBV6-6; TRBD1 aligns across 8 bases. The trim removed 10 bases at V and 0 bases at J, leaving 2 bases unmatched. This CDR3 region has 12 residues. Looked up from germline, CDR1 is MNHNY and CDR2 is SVGAGI (reference sequence).

In its sample, this clonotype was seen a few times. V gene TRBV4-1 combines with J gene TRBJ1-1, with D possibly matching TRBD1 (5 bases). Trimming took 5 bases from V and 7 from J, leaving 17 bases between them. The germline gives CDR1 MGHRA, CDR2 YSYEKL. The CDR3 loop spans 14 amino acids. CDR3 sequence: CASSAQTVKDEAFF. CDR3 nucleotides: TGCGCCAGCAGCGCCCAGACAGTGAAAGATGAAGCTTTCTTT.

This clonotype was seen at least ten times. V usage is TRBV10-3 and J usage is TRBJ1-4; no clear D. Trimming pared 0 bases from V and 0 bases from J, leaving 5 bases between. This CDR3 is built from 15 residues. Germline-derived CDR1 and CDR2 are ENHRY and SYGVKD. This CDR3 is CAISESQTTNEKLFF. CDR3 DNA: TGTGCCATCAGTGAGTCCCAGACAACTAATGAAAAACTGTTTTTT.

This clonotype turned up a few times. The J gene is TRBJ2-1, the V gene TRBV6-2 or TRBV6-3; 14 positions match TRBD2. The CDR3 has 20 residues. The ends lost 6 bases at V and 3 bases at J; junction bases unmatched: 16. The germline gives CDR1 MNHEY, CDR2 SVGEGT. CDR3 DNA: TGTGCCAGCAGCGCCGAGTGGACTAGCGGGGGGACCCACTACTACAATGAGCAGTTCTTC. Its protein product is CASSAEWTSGGTHYYNEQFF.

This clonotype came up many times. The V call is TRBV2, the J call TRBJ2-7, with D unclear. CDR3 length equals 11 residues. Trimming left V 7 bases short and J 2 bases short, with 6 bases between. The germline gives CDR1 SNHLY, CDR2 FYNNEI. The CDR3 reads CASTPAYEQYF. CDR3 DNA sequence: TGTGCCAGCACCCCGGCCTACGAGCAGTACTTC.

A few counts support this clonotype. The DNA of the CDR3 is TGTGCCAGCAGTGGGGACAGGCTAGGGACTAATGAGCAGTTCTTC. Translating gives CASSGDRLGTNEQFF. J is TRBJ2-1 and V is TRBV6-5, with TRBD1 matching over 8 bases. Germline CDR1 and CDR2: MNHEY and SVGAGI. This CDR3 is 15 amino acids long. V was pared by 5 bases and J by 7 bases, with 10 bases of the junction left unmatched.

This clonotype turned up a few times. V gene TRBV10-3 combines with J gene TRBJ2-7; TRBD2 might be the D (5 bases). V was pared by 8 bases and J by 4 bases, with 9 bases between. CDR1 and CDR2 from the germline V gene are ENHRY and SYGVKD. The CDR3 has 11 amino acids. CDR3 DNA sequence: TGTGCCATCGGGAGTTCATACGAGCAGTACTTC. Protein product: CAIGSSYEQYF.

A few counts support this clonotype. This sequence joins TRBV6-1 and TRBJ1-6; D call uncertain. The germline V and J ends were trimmed by 2 bases and 8 bases, with 16 bases remaining between them. Germline CDR1 and CDR2: MNHNS and SASEGT. This CDR3 comprises 16 residues. CDR3 loop: CASSEFVGTLDSPLHF. In DNA, the CDR3 is TGTGCCAGCAGTGAATTTGTAGGCACTTTGGATTCACCCCTCCACTTT.